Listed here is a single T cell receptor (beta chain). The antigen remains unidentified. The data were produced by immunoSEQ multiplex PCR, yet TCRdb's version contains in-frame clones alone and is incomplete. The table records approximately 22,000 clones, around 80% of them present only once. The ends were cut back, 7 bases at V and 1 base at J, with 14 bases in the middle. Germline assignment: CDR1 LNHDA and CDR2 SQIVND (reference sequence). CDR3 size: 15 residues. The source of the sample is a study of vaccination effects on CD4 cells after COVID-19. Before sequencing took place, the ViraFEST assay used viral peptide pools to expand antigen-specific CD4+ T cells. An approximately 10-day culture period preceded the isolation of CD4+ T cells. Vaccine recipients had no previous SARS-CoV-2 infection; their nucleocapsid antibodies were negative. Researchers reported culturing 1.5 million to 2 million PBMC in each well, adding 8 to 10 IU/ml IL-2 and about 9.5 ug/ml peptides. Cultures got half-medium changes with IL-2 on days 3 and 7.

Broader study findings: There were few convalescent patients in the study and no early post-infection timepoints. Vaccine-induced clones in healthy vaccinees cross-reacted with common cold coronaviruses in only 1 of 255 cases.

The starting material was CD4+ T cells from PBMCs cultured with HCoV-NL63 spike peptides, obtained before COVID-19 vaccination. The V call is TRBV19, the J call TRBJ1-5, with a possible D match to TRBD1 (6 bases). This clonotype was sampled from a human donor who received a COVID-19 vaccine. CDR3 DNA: TGTGCCAGTAAAACTGAGGACAGAAGCAATCAGCCCCAGCATTTT. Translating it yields CASKTEDRSNQPQHF. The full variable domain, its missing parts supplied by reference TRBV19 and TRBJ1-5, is DGGITQSPKYLFRKEGQNVTLSCEQNLNHDAMYWYRQDPGQGLRLIYYSQIVNDFQKGDIAEGYSVSREKKESFPLTVTSAQKNPTAFYLCASKTEDRSNQPQHFGDGTRLSIL.